This record concerns one T cell receptor beta chain sequence. The CDR3 spans 12 residues. With 3 bases removed from V and 9 bases from J, the gap between germline ends came to 9 bases. Germline assignment: CDR1 MNHNS and CDR2 SASEGT. The data originate from a study of identical twins. Everyone who gave samples was a healthy Caucasian. TCRdb fed the 5' RACE reads into MiXCR, producing one record per CDR3 protein. The sample includes just under 550,000 distinct CDR3 sequences, 13% to 15% seen only once; the top ten take roughly 0.4%. These data were also reused for a study on yellow fever vaccine responses in identical twins.

The clonotype originates from a woman between 18 and 30 years old in good health. The chain links TRBV6-1 to TRBJ2-1, with D perhaps TRBD1 or TRBD2 (5 bases each). The sequencing sample was made of CD4+ T cells sorted from blood. For the CDR3, the DNA is TGTGCCAGCAGTGAGACGAGGGGTGAGCAGTTCTTC. Protein: CASSETRGEQFF.